The 29 T cell receptor beta chains reported below all come from one sample, sequenced in a study of cytomegalovirus exposure and HLA in healthy donors (dated by TCRdb to 2016 to 2017). The library came from the immunoSEQ multiplex PCR assay. The multiplex PCR relied on a mix of 60 forward primers for TCR Vbeta segments and 13 reverse primers for TCR Jbeta segments. The table comes from immuneACCESS by way of TCRdb, which keeps in-frame sequences with V and J called. Part of the clones is missing from these tables; in studies checked, under half for an unresolved V gene and the rest for unknown reasons. The table kept for this sample lists some 140,000 clones. In total, the top ten clones hold under 2% of the sample. The material sequenced was PBMCs. These receptors were taken from a woman in her thirties or forties in good health and CMV-seronegative.

The rearrangement uses TRBV19 and TRBJ1-6; D might be TRBD1 (5 bases). CDR1 LNHDA and CDR2 SQIVND come from the germline V gene (reference sequence). With 9 bases removed from V and 10 bases from J, the gap between germline ends came to 10 bases. This CDR3 is built from 11 residues. This CDR3 is CARGERSPLHF. The CDR3 DNA is TGTGCCAGAGGGGAAAGATCACCCCTCCACTTT.

V usage is TRBV27 and J usage is TRBJ1-2; TRBD1 might be the D (5 bases). Trimming shortened V by 7 bases and J by 4 bases, and 16 bases separated the two germline ends. Germline V gives CDR1 MNHEY, CDR2 SMNVEV (reference sequence). The CDR3 runs 14 residues. The CDR3 sequence: CASTSLDTSYGYTF. The CDR3 nucleotides read TGTGCCAGCACGAGTTTGGACACCTCCTATGGCTACACCTTC.

The chain couples TRBV7-2 to TRBJ2-5; the D gene is possibly TRBD1 (5 bases). The CDR3 loop spans 12 amino acids. Deletions cut 5 bases from V and 5 bases from J, with 9 bases between. Germline V lookup: CDR1 SGHTA, CDR2 FQGNSA. This CDR3 reads CASSVNRETQYF. The CDR3 bases are TGTGCCAGCAGCGTAAACAGGGAGACCCAGTACTTC.

The chain couples TRBV7-2 to TRBJ2-5; D remains unclear. The CDR3 length is 12 residues. The V end was cut by 5 bases, the J end by 4 bases, with 8 bases between. Germline V CDR1 and CDR2: SGHTA, FQGNSA. Written as DNA, the CDR3 is TGTGCCAGCAGCCCTAATAGAGAGACCCAGTACTTC. Amino acids: CASSPNRETQYF.

J is TRBJ1-1 and V is TRBV29-1, with D possibly matching TRBD1 (6 bases). Trimming stripped 1 base from V and 4 bases from J, with 13 bases between. The CDR3 covers 14 residues. Germline CDR1 SQVTM, CDR2 ANQGSEA. As DNA, the CDR3 is TGCAGCGTTGAAGGTGGCAGGGGTCCCACTGAAGCTTTCTTT. Protein product: CSVEGGRGPTEAFF.

This chain links TRBV9 with TRBJ2-3; 12 bases align to TRBD2. Looked up from germline, CDR1 is SGDLS and CDR2 is YYNGEE. CDR3 length equals 17 residues. The ends lost 0 bases at V and 4 bases at J; junction bases unmatched: 6. The CDR3 loop is CASSVGKLAGGADTQYF. For the CDR3, the DNA is TGTGCCAGCAGCGTAGGTAAACTAGCGGGGGGCGCAGATACGCAGTATTTT.

The V gene is TRBV5-5, the J gene TRBJ2-4; 9 bases agree with TRBD1. V shed 3 bases, J shed 5 bases, and the junction held 9 bases outside the gene matches. CDR3 size: 16 residues. The germline V gene has CDR1 SGHKS and CDR2 YYEKEE (reference sequence). CDR3 region: CASSSTPGTGQNIQYF. CDR3 in DNA: TGTGCCAGCAGCTCAACCCCCGGGACAGGGCAAAACATTCAGTACTTC.

This rearrangement joins TRBV14 to TRBJ1-2; D unclear. Trimming cost V 1 base and J 5 bases, with 11 bases left between them. The CDR3 totals 14 residues. Germline V gene data show CDR1 as SGHDN and CDR2 as FVKESK. CDR3 sequence: CASSQAETLYGYTF. The CDR3 nucleotides are TGTGCCAGCAGCCAAGCGGAGACCCTATATGGCTACACCTTC.

The chain couples TRBV28 to TRBJ2-7; 9 bases map to TRBD1. The trim removed 5 bases at V and 0 bases at J, leaving 8 bases unmatched. There are 16 residues in the CDR3. Germline V gene lookup returns CDR1 MDHEN and CDR2 SYDVKM. This CDR3 reads CASSHGDRASSYEQYF. CDR3 DNA: TGTGCCAGCAGTCACGGGGACAGGGCAAGCTCCTACGAGCAGTACTTC.

A word on this clone: Other DNA sequences in the sample encode the same CDR3. The CDR3 DNA reads as TGTGCCAGCTCACCACGACAGGGAGCGGGCACTGAAGCTTTCTTT. Protein: CASSPRQGAGTEAFF. The chain couples TRBV18 to TRBJ1-1, with 7 bases matching TRBD1. The CDR3 is 15 residues long. The germline CDR1 and CDR2 sequences are KGHSH and LQKENI. V shed 1 base, J shed 4 bases, and the junction held 6 bases outside the gene matches.

The rearrangement uses TRBV5-4 and TRBJ2-1; 7 bases match TRBD2. The V segment lost 4 bases and the J segment 4 bases; nucleotides outside the gene matches: 5. The CDR3 consists of 14 residues. The germline CDR1 and CDR2 sequences are SGHNT and YYREEE (reference sequence). The CDR3 sequence is CASSPTSFYNEQFF. In nucleotides, the CDR3 is TGTGCCAGCAGCCCGACTAGCTTTTACAATGAGCAGTTCTTC.

The rearrangement joins TRBV7-2 to TRBJ1-5; D is perhaps TRBD1 (6 bases). V was clipped by 6 bases and J by 2 bases, with 11 bases between them. From germline, CDR1 is SGHTA and CDR2 FQGNSA. The CDR3 runs to 14 residues. This chain's CDR3 is CASRQGTGNQPQHF. CDR3 coding DNA: TGTGCCAGCAGACAGGGTACCGGCAATCAGCCCCAGCATTTT.

The chain uses TRBV7-9 and TRBJ1-6; D is ambiguous. Germline CDR1 and CDR2: SEHNR and FQNEAQ (reference sequence). This CDR3 comprises 14 residues. The V end lost 5 bases, the J end lost 7 bases, and 12 bases lay between the germline ends. CDR3 in amino acids: CASSPPRENSPLHF. The CDR3 DNA is TGTGCCAGCAGCCCCCCTCGGGAGAATTCACCCCTCCACTTT.

The chain carries TRBV4-1 and TRBJ2-4; a weak D match, TRBD2 (6 bases). From germline, CDR1 is MGHRA and CDR2 YSYEKL. There are 16 residues in the CDR3. Trimming shortened V by 0 bases and J by 0 bases, and 9 bases separated the two germline ends. As DNA, the CDR3 is TGCGCCAGCAGCCAAGATGTCGGGGGAGCCAAAAACATTCAGTACTTC. Translating gives CASSQDVGGAKNIQYF.

V is TRBV7-2 and J is TRBJ1-2; tentatively, D is TRBD1 (6 bases). CDR1 SGHTA and CDR2 FQGNSA come from the germline V gene. Trimming removed 5 bases at V and 8 bases at J, with 24 bases between. The CDR3 sequence is 16 residues long. The CDR3 is CASSRERGTAFRGYTF. Here the CDR3 DNA reads TGTGCCAGCAGCAGAGAGAGGGGGACGGCTTTCAGAGGCTACACCTTC.

This chain uses TRBV2 with TRBJ1-2, with 7 bases matching TRBD1. CDR1 SNHLY and CDR2 FYNNEI come from the germline V gene. V dropped 6 bases and J dropped 7; count of bases not matched to a gene: 8. The CDR3 loop spans 13 amino acids. The CDR3 here is CASRGDRESGYTF. The CDR3 DNA reads TGTGCCAGCAGGGGCGACAGGGAAAGTGGCTACACCTTC.

The chain combines TRBV2 with TRBJ1-4, with no clear D. Germline values: CDR1 SNHLY, CDR2 FYNNEI. V was pared by 6 bases and J by 5 bases, with 10 bases between. This CDR3 spans 13 amino acids. CDR3 coding DNA: TGTGCCAGCAGGCGGGGAACGAATGAAAAACTGTTTTTT. Its translation is CASRRGTNEKLFF.

This sequence joins TRBV10-2 and TRBJ2-5, with 7 bases that match TRBD1. With V trimmed by 8 bases and J by 5 bases, 11 bases remained unmatched. The CDR3 is 14 amino acids. The germline V gene has CDR1 WSHSY and CDR2 SAAADI. The CDR3 region has the DNA TGCGCCAGCGACGACAGGGCCCTAGGGGAGACCCAGTACTTC. Amino acids: CASDDRALGETQYF.

The chain employs TRBV6-4 and TRBJ2-2; possible D gene TRBD2, 5 bases. The CDR3 spans 17 residues. V lost 2 bases to trimming and J lost 6 bases, with 19 bases between them. Per germline, CDR1 MRHNA and CDR2 SNTAGT. This chain's CDR3 is CASSDSDGDGIPGELFF. The CDR3, as DNA: TGTGCCAGCAGTGACAGCGACGGGGATGGAATTCCCGGGGAGCTGTTTTTT.

DNA for the CDR3: TGTGCCAGCAGCATGGAGGGTTTTCCAACATTCTTC. Translating it yields CASSMEGFPTFF. The chain is built from TRBV7-6 and TRBJ2-1; tentative D call: TRBD2 (6 bases). Germline V CDR1 and CDR2: SGHVS, FNYEAQ. V was cut by 5 bases and J by 16 bases, with 18 bases left in between. This CDR3 is built from 12 residues.

The chain recombines TRBV19 with TRBJ1-3, with D hard to call. V was shortened by 6 bases and J by 0 bases, with 6 bases between the two germline ends. Germline CDR1 reads LNHDA; CDR2 reads SQIVND (reference sequence). The CDR3 runs to 13 residues. The CDR3 DNA follows: TGTGCCAGTAGACTTAGCTCTGGAAACACCATATATTTT. Its protein is CASRLSSGNTIYF.

The genes are TRBV19 and TRBJ2-3, with TRBD1 as a possible D gene (5 bases). V gave up 10 bases and J gave up 2 bases, with 16 bases separating them. The CDR3 has 14 amino acids. Germline CDR1 is LNHDA and CDR2 is SQIVND (reference sequence). The DNA for the CDR3 is TGTGCCACTGTTGGCAGGGATTACACAGATACGCAGTATTTT. Its translation is CATVGRDYTDTQYF.

The V call is TRBV5-6, the J call TRBJ1-2; no firm D call. Trimming stripped 4 bases from V and 4 bases from J, with 17 bases between. The germline CDR1 and CDR2 sequences are SGHDT and YYEEEE. CDR3 size: 15 residues. The CDR3 DNA reads TGTGCCAGCAGCAGATTGGGCCAACGGGGCTATGGCTACACCTTC. As protein: CASSRLGQRGYGYTF.

The chain combines TRBV11-2 with TRBJ1-1, with unresolved D. This CDR3 has 13 amino acids. V shed 3 bases and J shed 0 bases, with 5 bases lying between them. Per germline, CDR1 SGHAT and CDR2 FQNNGV. The CDR3 DNA reads TGTGCCAGCAGCTTGAGAATGAACACTGAAGCTTTCTTT. The encoded protein is CASSLRMNTEAFF.

The chain combines TRBV19 with TRBJ1-5; a possible D gene is TRBD1 (6 bases). This CDR3 has 17 residues. Germline V lookup: CDR1 LNHDA, CDR2 SQIVND (reference sequence). The ends were cut back, 3 bases at V and 3 bases at J, with 18 bases in the middle. As DNA, the CDR3 is TGTGCCAGTAGTATGTTCACGGAGACAGGAACCAATCAGCCCCAGCATTTT. It specifies CASSMFTETGTNQPQHF.

V usage is TRBV5-6 and J usage is TRBJ2-3; no clear D gene. This CDR3 contains 12 residues. The germline CDR1 and CDR2 sequences are SGHDT and YYEEEE. Trimming shortened V by 5 bases and J by 6 bases, and 10 bases separated the two germline ends. CDR3 DNA sequence: TGTGCCAGCAGTACCCTGGCCGATACGCAGTATTTT. Protein: CASSTLADTQYF.

The rearrangement uses TRBV29-1 and TRBJ1-2; 8 bases fit TRBD1. This CDR3 is built from 14 residues. The V gene end was trimmed by 6 bases and the J gene end by 5 bases; junction bases not matched to a gene: 11. From germline, CDR1 is SQVTM and CDR2 ANQGSEA. The CDR3 region is CSVGRQGRRYGYTF. The CDR3 DNA reads as TGCAGCGTGGGGAGACAGGGGAGGAGGTATGGCTACACCTTC.

The chain has TRBV7-2 and TRBJ1-5; a possible D gene is TRBD1 (5 bases). Germline values: CDR1 SGHTA, CDR2 FQGNSA. V was pared by 4 bases and J by 6 bases, with 16 bases between. This CDR3 is 15 amino acids long. CDR3 DNA: TGTGCCAGCAGCTCCTATCAGGGTATGAGTCAGCCCCAGCATTTT. Amino acid sequence: CASSSYQGMSQPQHF.

This chain uses TRBV4-3 with TRBJ1-4; 9 bases fit TRBD1. V was clipped by 0 bases and J by 6 bases; unmatched bases: 5. The CDR3 totals 16 residues. In germline, CDR1 is LGHNA, CDR2 YSLEER. CDR3: CASSQDSRTGDEKLFF. CDR3 sequence (DNA): TGCGCCAGCAGCCAAGATTCCAGGACAGGGGATGAAAAACTGTTTTTT.